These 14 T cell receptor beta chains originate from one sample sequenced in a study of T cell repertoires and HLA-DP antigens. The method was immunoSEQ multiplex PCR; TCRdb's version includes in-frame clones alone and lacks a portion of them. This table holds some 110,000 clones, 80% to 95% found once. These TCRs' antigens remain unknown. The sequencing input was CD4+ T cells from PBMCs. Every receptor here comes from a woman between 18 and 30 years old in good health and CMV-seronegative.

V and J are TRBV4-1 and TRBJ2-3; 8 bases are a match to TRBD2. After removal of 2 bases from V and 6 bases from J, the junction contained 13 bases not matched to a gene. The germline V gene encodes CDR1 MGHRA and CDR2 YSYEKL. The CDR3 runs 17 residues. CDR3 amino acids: CASSQMISGSVRDTQYF. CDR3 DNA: TGCGCCAGCAGCCAAATGATCAGCGGGAGCGTGAGGGATACGCAGTATTTT.

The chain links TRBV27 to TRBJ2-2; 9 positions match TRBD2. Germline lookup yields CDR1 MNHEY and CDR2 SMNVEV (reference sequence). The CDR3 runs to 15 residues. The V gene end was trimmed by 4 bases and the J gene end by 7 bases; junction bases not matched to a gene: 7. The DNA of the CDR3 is TGTGCCAGCAGTTCCGCGGGGGGGCCTTTCGGGGAGCTGTTTTTT. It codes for CASSSAGGPFGELFF.

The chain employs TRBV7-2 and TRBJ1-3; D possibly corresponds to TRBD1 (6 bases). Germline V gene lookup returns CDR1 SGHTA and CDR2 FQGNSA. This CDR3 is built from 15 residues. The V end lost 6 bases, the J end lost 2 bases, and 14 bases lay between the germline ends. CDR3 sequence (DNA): TGTGCCAGCAGGCCCGCAGGGGTTGCTGGAAACACCATATATTTT. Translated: CASRPAGVAGNTIYF. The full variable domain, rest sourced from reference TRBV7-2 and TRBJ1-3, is GAGVSQSPSNKVTEKGKDVELRCDPISGHTALYWYRQSLGQGLEFLIYFQGNSAPDKSGLPSDRFSAERTGGSVSTLTIQRTQQEDSAVYLCASRPAGVAGNTIYFGEGSWLTVV.

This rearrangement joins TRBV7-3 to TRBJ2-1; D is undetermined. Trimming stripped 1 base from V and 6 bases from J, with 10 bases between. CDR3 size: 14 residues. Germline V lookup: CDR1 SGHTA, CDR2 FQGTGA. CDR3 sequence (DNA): TGTGCCAGCAGCTTAATAGCAGGCGGCAATGAGCAGTTCTTC. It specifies CASSLIAGGNEQFF.

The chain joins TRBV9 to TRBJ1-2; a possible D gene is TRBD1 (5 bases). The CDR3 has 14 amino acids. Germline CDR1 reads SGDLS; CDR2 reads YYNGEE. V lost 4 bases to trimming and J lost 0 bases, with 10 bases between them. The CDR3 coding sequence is TGTGCCAGCAGCACAGGACGGCCTAACTATGGCTACACCTTC. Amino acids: CASSTGRPNYGYTF. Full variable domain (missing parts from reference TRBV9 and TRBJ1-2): DSGVTQTPKHLITATGQRVTLRCSPRSGDLSVYWYQQSLDQGLQFLIQYYNGEERAKGNILERFSAQQFPDLHSELNLSSLELGDSALYFCASSTGRPNYGYTFGSGTRLTVV.

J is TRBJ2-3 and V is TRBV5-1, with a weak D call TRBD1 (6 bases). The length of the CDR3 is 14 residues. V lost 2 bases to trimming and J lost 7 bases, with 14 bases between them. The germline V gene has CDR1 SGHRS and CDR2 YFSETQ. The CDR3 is CASSFPLQGHTQYF. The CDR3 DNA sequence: TGCGCCAGCAGCTTCCCATTACAGGGTCATACGCAGTATTTT.

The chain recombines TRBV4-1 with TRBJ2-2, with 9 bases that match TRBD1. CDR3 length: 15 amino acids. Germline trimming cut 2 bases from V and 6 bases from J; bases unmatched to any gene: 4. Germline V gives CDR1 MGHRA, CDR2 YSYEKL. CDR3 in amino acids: CASSQQDRGAGELFF. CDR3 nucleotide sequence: TGCGCCAGCAGCCAACAGGACAGGGGCGCCGGGGAGCTGTTTTTT.

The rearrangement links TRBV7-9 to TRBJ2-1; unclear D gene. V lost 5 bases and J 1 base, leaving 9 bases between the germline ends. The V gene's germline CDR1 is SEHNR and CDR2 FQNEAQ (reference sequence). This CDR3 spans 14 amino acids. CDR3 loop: CASSDWFSYNEQFF. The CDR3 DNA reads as TGTGCCAGCAGCGATTGGTTTTCCTACAATGAGCAGTTCTTC.

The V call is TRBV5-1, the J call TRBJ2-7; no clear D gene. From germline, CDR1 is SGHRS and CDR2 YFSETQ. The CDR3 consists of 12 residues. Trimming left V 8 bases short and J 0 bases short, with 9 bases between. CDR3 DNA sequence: TGCGCCAGTCCCCCAAGCTCCTACGAGCAGTACGTC. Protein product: CASPPSSYEQYV.

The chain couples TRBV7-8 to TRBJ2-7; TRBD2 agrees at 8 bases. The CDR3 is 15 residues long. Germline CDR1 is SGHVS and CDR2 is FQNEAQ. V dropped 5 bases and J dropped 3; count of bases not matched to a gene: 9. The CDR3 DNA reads TGTGCCAGCAGCCGGGGGGGGGACAACTACTACGAGCAGTACGTC. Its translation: CASSRGGDNYYEQYV.

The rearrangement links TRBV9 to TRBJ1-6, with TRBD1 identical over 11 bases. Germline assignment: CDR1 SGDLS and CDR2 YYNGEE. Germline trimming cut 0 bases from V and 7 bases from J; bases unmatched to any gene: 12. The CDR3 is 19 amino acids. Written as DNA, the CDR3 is TGTGCCAGCAGCGTAGGGGACAGGGGGATCGGAAGAGGGAATTCACCCCTCCACTTT. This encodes CASSVGDRGIGRGNSPLHF.

Written as DNA, the CDR3 is TGTGCCAGCAAGCGGGGGGGCCCGAACAATGAGCAGTTCTTC. Protein: CASKRGGPNNEQFF. The rearrangement joins TRBV7-3 to TRBJ2-1, with 10 bases matching TRBD2. This CDR3 is built from 14 residues. Germline assignment: CDR1 SGHTA and CDR2 FQGTGA. V lost 7 bases, J lost 5 bases, and 5 bases stayed unmatched.

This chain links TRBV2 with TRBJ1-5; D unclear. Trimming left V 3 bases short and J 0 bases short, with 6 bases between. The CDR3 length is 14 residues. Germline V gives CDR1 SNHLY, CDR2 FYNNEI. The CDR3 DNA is TGTGCCAGCAGTGACAGGAATAGCAATCAGCCCCAGCATTTT. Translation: CASSDRNSNQPQHF.

This chain's CDR3 is CASSDMTSYTDTQYF. CDR3 DNA sequence: TGTGCCAGCAGTGATATGACTAGCTATACAGATACGCAGTATTTT. This sequence joins TRBV2 and TRBJ2-3; 7 nucleotides align to TRBD2. The V segment lost 3 bases and the J segment 3 bases; nucleotides outside the gene matches: 6. The germline V gene encodes CDR1 SNHLY and CDR2 FYNNEI. CDR3 length: 15 amino acids.